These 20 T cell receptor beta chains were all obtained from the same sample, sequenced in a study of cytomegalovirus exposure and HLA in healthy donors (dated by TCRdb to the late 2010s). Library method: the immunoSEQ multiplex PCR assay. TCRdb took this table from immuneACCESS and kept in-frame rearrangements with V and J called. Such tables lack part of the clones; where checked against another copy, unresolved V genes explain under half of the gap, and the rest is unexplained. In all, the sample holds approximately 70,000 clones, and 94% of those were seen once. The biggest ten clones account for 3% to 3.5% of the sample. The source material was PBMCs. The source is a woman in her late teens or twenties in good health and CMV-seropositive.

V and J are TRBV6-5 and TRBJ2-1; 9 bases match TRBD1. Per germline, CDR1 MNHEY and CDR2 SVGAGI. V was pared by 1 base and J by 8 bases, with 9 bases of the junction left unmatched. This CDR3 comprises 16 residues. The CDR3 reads CASSYFGTGSRYEQFF. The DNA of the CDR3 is TGTGCCAGCAGTTACTTCGGGACAGGGAGTAGGTATGAGCAGTTCTTC.

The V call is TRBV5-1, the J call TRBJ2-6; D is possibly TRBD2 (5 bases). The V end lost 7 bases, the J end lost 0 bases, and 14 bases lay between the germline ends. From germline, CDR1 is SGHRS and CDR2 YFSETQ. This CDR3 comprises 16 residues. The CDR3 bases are TGCGCCAGCTCTTCCTTGGGGAGCTCTGGGGCCAACGTCCTGACTTTC. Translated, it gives CASSSLGSSGANVLTF.

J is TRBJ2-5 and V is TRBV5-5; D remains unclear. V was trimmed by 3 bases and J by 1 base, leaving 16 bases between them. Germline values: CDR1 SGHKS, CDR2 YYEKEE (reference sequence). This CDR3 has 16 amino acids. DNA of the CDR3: TGTGCCAGCAGCTCCAGTACTCTAGGAATCCAAGAGACCCAGTACTTC. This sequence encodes CASSSSTLGIQETQYF.

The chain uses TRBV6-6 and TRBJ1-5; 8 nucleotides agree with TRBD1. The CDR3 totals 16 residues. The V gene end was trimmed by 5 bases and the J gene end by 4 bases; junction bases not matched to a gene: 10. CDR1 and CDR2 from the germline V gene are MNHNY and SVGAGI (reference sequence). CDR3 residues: CASSTGTGRLNQPQHF. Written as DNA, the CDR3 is TGTGCCAGCAGTACCGGGACAGGACGGCTAAATCAGCCCCAGCATTTT.

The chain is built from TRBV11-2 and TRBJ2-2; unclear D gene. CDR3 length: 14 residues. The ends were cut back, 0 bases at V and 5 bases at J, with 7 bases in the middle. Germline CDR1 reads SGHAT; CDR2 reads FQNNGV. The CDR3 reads CASSLDILTGELFF. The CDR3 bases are TGTGCCAGCAGCTTAGATATTCTTACCGGGGAGCTGTTTTTT.

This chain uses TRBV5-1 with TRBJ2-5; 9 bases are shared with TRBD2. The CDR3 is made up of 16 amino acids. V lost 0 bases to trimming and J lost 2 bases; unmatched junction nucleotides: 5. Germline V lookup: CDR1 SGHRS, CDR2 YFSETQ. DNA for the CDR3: TGCGCCAGCAGCTTGGTGTCTAGCGGGGCTCAAGAGACCCAGTACTTC. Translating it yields CASSLVSSGAQETQYF. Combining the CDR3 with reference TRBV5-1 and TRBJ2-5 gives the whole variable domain KAGVTQTPRYLIKTRGQQVTLSCSPISGHRSVSWYQQTPGQGLQFLFEYFSETQRNKGNFPGRFSGRQFSNSRSEMNVSTLELGDSALYLCASSLVSSGAQETQYFGPGTRLLVL.

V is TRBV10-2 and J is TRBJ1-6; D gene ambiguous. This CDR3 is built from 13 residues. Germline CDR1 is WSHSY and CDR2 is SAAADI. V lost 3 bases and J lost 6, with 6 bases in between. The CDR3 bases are TGCGCCAGCAGTGACCTGAGTAATTCACCCCTCCACTTT. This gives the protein CASSDLSNSPLHF.

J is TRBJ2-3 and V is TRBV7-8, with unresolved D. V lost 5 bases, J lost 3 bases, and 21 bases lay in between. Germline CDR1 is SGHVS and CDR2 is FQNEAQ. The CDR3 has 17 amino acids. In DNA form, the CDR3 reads TGTGCCAGCAGCCAGACCCCCCGGCTAGAGCCTACAGATACGCAGTATTTT. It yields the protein CASSQTPRLEPTDTQYF.

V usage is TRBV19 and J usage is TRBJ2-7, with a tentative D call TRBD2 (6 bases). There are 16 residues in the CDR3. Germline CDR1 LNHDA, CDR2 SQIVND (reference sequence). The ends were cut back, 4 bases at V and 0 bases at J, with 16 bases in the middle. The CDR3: CASSKPRGVSSYEQYF. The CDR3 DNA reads TGTGCCAGTAGTAAACCACGCGGGGTGAGCTCCTACGAGCAGTACTTC.

CDR3 DNA sequence: TGTGCCAGCAGCCGAAGGGGACTAGCGGGGTACGAGCAGTACTTC. It codes for CASSRRGLAGYEQYF. The chain recombines TRBV27 with TRBJ2-7, with 13 nucleotides matching TRBD2. This CDR3 is 15 amino acids long. Per germline, CDR1 MNHEY and CDR2 SMNVEV (reference sequence). Unmatched junction bases numbered 6, after V lost 6 bases and J lost 4 bases.

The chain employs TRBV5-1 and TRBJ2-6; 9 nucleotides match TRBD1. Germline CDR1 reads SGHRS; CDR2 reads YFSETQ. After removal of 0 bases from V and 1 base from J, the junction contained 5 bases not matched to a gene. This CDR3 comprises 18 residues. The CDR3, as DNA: TGCGCCAGCAGCTTGGGGGACAGGGTTCTATCTGGGGCCAACGTCCTGACTTTC. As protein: CASSLGDRVLSGANVLTF. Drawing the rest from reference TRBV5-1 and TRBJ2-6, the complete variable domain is KAGVTQTPRYLIKTRGQQVTLSCSPISGHRSVSWYQQTPGQGLQFLFEYFSETQRNKGNFPGRFSGRQFSNSRSEMNVSTLELGDSALYLCASSLGDRVLSGANVLTFGAGSRLTVL.

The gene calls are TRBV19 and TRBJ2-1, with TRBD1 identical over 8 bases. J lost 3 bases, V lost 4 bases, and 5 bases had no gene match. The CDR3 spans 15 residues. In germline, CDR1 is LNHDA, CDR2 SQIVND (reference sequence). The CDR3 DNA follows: TGTGCCAGTAGTAAAGGGGGACAGGTCTACAATGAGCAGTTCTTC. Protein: CASSKGGQVYNEQFF. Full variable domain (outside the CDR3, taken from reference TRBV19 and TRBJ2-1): DGGITQSPKYLFRKEGQNVTLSCEQNLNHDAMYWYRQDPGQGLRLIYYSQIVNDFQKGDIAEGYSVSREKKESFPLTVTSAQKNPTAFYLCASSKGGQVYNEQFFGPGTRLTVL.

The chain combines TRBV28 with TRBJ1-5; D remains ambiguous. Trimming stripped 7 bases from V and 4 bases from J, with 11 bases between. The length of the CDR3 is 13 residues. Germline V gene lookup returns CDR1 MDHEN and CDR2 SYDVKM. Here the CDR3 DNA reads TGTGCCAGCATCGCATCGGGGAATCAGCCCCAGCATTTT. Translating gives CASIASGNQPQHF.

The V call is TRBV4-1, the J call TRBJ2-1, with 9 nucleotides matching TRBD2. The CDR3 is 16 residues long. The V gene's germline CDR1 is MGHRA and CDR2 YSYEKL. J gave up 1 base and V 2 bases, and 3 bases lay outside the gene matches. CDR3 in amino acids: CASSQPLAGSYNEQFF. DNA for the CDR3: TGCGCCAGCAGCCAACCTCTAGCGGGATCCTACAATGAGCAGTTCTTC.

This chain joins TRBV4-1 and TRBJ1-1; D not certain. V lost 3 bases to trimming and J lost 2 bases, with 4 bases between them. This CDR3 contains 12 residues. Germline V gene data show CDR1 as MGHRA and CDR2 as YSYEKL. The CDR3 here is CASSHLNTEAFF. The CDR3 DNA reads TGCGCCAGCAGCCACCTAAACACTGAAGCTTTCTTT.

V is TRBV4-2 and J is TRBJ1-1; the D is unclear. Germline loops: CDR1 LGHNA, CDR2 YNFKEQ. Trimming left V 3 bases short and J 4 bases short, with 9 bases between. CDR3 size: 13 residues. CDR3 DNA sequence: TGTGCCAGCAGCCAGGGCTCCAGCACTGAAGCTTTCTTT. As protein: CASSQGSSTEAFF.

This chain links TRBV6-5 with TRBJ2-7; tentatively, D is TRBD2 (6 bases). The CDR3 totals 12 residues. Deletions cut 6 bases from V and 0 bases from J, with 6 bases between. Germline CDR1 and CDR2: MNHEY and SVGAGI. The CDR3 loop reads CASRTSSYEQYF. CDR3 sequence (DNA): TGTGCCAGCAGGACTAGCTCCTACGAGCAGTACTTC.

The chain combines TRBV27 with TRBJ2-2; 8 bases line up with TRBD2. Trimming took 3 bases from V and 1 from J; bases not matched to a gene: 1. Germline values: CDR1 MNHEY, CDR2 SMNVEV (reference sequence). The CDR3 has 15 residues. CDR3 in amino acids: CASSLAGGNTGELFF. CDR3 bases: TGTGCCAGCAGTTTGGCGGGAGGGAACACCGGGGAGCTGTTTTTT.

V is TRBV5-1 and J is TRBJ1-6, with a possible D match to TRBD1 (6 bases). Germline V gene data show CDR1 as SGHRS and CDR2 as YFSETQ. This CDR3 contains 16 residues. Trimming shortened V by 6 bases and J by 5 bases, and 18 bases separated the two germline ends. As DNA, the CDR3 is TGCGCCAGCACCCGGGAGGGGGGCAGTAATAATTCACCCCTCCACTTT. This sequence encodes CASTREGGSNNSPLHF.

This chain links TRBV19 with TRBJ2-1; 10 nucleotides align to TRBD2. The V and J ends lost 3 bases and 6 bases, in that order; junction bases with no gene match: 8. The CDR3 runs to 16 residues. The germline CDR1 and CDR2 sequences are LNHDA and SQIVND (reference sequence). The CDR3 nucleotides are TGTGCCAGTAGTATCTCCGGGACTAGCGTAGTCAATGAGCAGTTCTTC. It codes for CASSISGTSVVNEQFF.